Listed here are 19 T cell receptor beta chains from one sample, sequenced in a study of T cell changes during pregnancy in multiple sclerosis. Only in-frame clones appear in the TCRdb table, and some are missing; sequencing was by immunoSEQ multiplex PCR. This table holds approximately 44,000 clones, approximately 92% found once. Specimen: CD4+ T cells from peripheral blood mononuclear cells, collected before pregnancy. The source of these receptors is a female donor with multiple sclerosis, enrolled in a pregnancy study.

The V gene is TRBV19, the J gene TRBJ2-1; TRBD2 aligns across 11 bases. Per the germline V gene, CDR1 is LNHDA and CDR2 is SQIVND (reference sequence). This CDR3 has 15 amino acids. J lost 7 bases, V lost 5 bases, and 7 bases had no gene match. CDR3 DNA sequence: TGTGCCAGTAGTTTCACTAGCGGGAGTGCGAATGAGCAGTTCTTC. The encoded protein is CASSFTSGSANEQFF. Full variable domain (outside the CDR3, taken from reference TRBV19 and TRBJ2-1): DGGITQSPKYLFRKEGQNVTLSCEQNLNHDAMYWYRQDPGQGLRLIYYSQIVNDFQKGDIAEGYSVSREKKESFPLTVTSAQKNPTAFYLCASSFTSGSANEQFFGPGTRLTVL.

The rearrangement joins TRBV29-1 to TRBJ2-5, with TRBD1 matching over 9 bases. Germline-derived CDR1 and CDR2 are SQVTM and ANQGSEA. This CDR3 contains 14 residues. Unmatched junction bases numbered 9, after V lost 6 bases and J lost 4 bases. The CDR3 sequence is CSVEGTGWGETQYF. CDR3 coding DNA: TGCAGCGTCGAGGGGACAGGGTGGGGAGAGACCCAGTACTTC.

The chain has TRBV5-1 and TRBJ1-2; D is possibly TRBD1 (6 bases). The CDR3 length is 12 residues. V gave up 0 bases and J gave up 8 bases, with 8 bases separating them. The germline V gene has CDR1 SGHRS and CDR2 YFSETQ. The CDR3 DNA sequence: TGCGCCAGCAGCTTGGAAACAGGGGGCTACACCTTC. It specifies CASSLETGGYTF.

This sequence joins TRBV5-1 and TRBJ1-1; D is undetermined. Germline V lookup: CDR1 SGHRS, CDR2 YFSETQ. The ends were cut back, 0 bases at V and 1 base at J, with 7 bases in the middle. This CDR3 has 14 residues. The CDR3 region has the DNA TGCGCCAGCAGCTTGGGAGACAAGAACACTGAAGCTTTCTTT. It codes for CASSLGDKNTEAFF.

This chain connects TRBV2 to TRBJ1-4; 8 bases line up with TRBD1. CDR1 and CDR2 from the germline V gene are SNHLY and FYNNEI. Trimming at V came to 6 bases and at J to 5 bases, leaving 5 bases not matched to a gene. The CDR3 totals 14 residues. DNA for the CDR3: TGTGCCAGCAGGACGGGACAGGTCAATGAAAAACTGTTTTTT. It yields the protein CASRTGQVNEKLFF. Filled out from reference TRBV2 and TRBJ1-4, the complete variable domain reads EPEVTQTPSHQVTQMGQEVILRCVPISNHLYFYWYRQILGQKVEFLVSFYNNEISEKSEIFDDQFSVERPDGSNFTLKIRSTKLEDSAMYFCASRTGQVNEKLFFGSGTQLSVL.

The chain links TRBV18 to TRBJ2-1; TRBD1 agrees at 7 bases. CDR1 KGHSH and CDR2 LQKENI come from the germline V gene. The CDR3 contains 15 residues. Trimming removed 6 bases from V and 2 bases from J; junction bases left unmatched: 7. This CDR3 reads CASSSGTATYNEQFF. CDR3 bases: TGTGCCAGCTCGTCAGGGACAGCGACCTACAATGAGCAGTTCTTC.

V usage is TRBV9 and J usage is TRBJ1-4, with a possible D match to TRBD1 (6 bases). CDR3 size: 16 residues. Per germline, CDR1 SGDLS and CDR2 YYNGEE. V dropped 6 bases and J dropped 7 bases, with 22 bases sitting between them. The CDR3 DNA reads TGTGCCAGCAATCGTAACCCAGGGGACCCCATTGAAAAACTGTTTTTT. Its protein is CASNRNPGDPIEKLFF.

The chain employs TRBV6-6 and TRBJ1-5; D unresolved. CDR3 size: 13 residues. Per the germline V gene, CDR1 is MNHNY and CDR2 is SVGAGI (reference sequence). V lost 6 bases, J lost 2 bases, and 8 bases lay in between. The CDR3 loop reads CASSRMGNQPQHF. The CDR3 DNA reads as TGTGCCAGCAGCAGAATGGGCAATCAGCCCCAGCATTTT.

This clone was counted once. The V gene is TRBV6-6, the J gene TRBJ1-1, with 7 positions matching TRBD1. This CDR3 contains 14 residues. CDR1 and CDR2 (germline): MNHNY, SVGAGI (reference sequence). V shed 2 bases and J 5 bases; nucleotides not matched to a gene: 5. For the CDR3, the DNA is TGTGCCAGCAGTTACACCGGGACAGAGACTGAAGCTTTCTTT. Its protein is CASSYTGTETEAFF.

The chain uses TRBV14 and TRBJ2-7; TRBD2 aligns across 7 bases. The V and J ends lost 3 bases and 2 bases, in that order; junction bases with no gene match: 7. Germline CDR1 is SGHDN and CDR2 is FVKESK. This CDR3 is built from 15 residues. The CDR3 region is CASSQLAVLTYEQYF. The CDR3 DNA follows: TGTGCCAGCAGCCAGCTAGCGGTCCTCACCTACGAGCAGTACTTC.

The V gene is TRBV18, the J gene TRBJ2-1, with 11 bases lining up with TRBD2. V lost 4 bases to trimming and J lost 8 bases; unmatched junction nucleotides: 10. The germline CDR1 and CDR2 sequences are KGHSH and LQKENI. The CDR3 consists of 16 residues. The CDR3 sequence is CASSQLAGVANDEQFF. The CDR3 coding sequence is TGTGCCAGCTCACAACTAGCGGGAGTCGCTAACGATGAGCAGTTCTTC. Based on the CDR3 plus reference TRBV18 and TRBJ2-1, the full variable domain is NAGVMQNPRHLVRRRGQEARLRCSPMKGHSHVYWYRQLPEEGLKFMVYLQKENIIDESGMPKERFSAEFPKEGPSILRIQQVVRGDSAAYFCASSQLAGVANDEQFFGPGTRLTVL.

The V call is TRBV6-6, the J call TRBJ1-2, with 8 positions matching TRBD1. The CDR3 covers 16 residues. Germline trimming cut 4 bases from V and 6 bases from J; bases unmatched to any gene: 13. Germline V gives CDR1 MNHNY, CDR2 SVGAGI (reference sequence). CDR3 coding DNA: TGTGCCAGCAGTTCGGACAGGGTATCTCATCCTGATGGCTACACCTTC. It translates to CASSSDRVSHPDGYTF.

This clone was picked up a small number of times. This rearrangement joins TRBV29-1 to TRBJ1-4; D gene ambiguous. Germline lookup yields CDR1 SQVTM and CDR2 ANQGSEA. V dropped 7 bases and J dropped 7 bases, with 13 bases sitting between them. This CDR3 contains 12 residues. The CDR3 sequence is CSAARGGEKLFF. In DNA, the CDR3 is TGCAGCGCTGCAAGAGGAGGTGAAAAACTGTTTTTT.

The gene calls are TRBV9 and TRBJ2-7; 9 bases are a match to TRBD1. CDR3 length: 15 amino acids. Trimming removed 3 bases from V and 0 bases from J; junction bases left unmatched: 4. Germline assignment: CDR1 SGDLS and CDR2 YYNGEE. The CDR3 DNA reads as TGTGCCAGCAGCGCCGGGACAGGGAACTCCTACGAGCAGTACTTC. Its translation: CASSAGTGNSYEQYF.

The chain employs TRBV5-1 and TRBJ1-2; 7 bases are shared with TRBD1. This CDR3 has 16 residues. Germline CDR1 SGHRS, CDR2 YFSETQ. Trimming cost V 2 bases and J 2 bases; bases outside gene matches: 9. The chain's CDR3 is CASSFTPGQKNYGYTF. The CDR3 nucleotides are TGCGCCAGCAGCTTCACACCGGGACAGAAAAACTATGGCTACACCTTC.

This clone was seen just once. This sequence joins TRBV25-1 and TRBJ1-1; the D gene is possibly TRBD1 (6 bases). In germline, CDR1 is MGHDK, CDR2 SYGVNS. V dropped 6 bases and J dropped 5 bases, with 13 bases sitting between them. The CDR3 contains 13 residues. For the CDR3, the DNA is TGTGCCAGCAGAGAGGGACAACTTACTGAAGCTTTCTTT. It is translated as CASREGQLTEAFF.

This clone was detected only once. This chain uses TRBV5-1 with TRBJ2-7, with 11 bases that match TRBD2. The CDR3 contains 14 residues. Germline V gives CDR1 SGHRS, CDR2 YFSETQ. Germline trimming cut 3 bases from V and 6 bases from J; bases unmatched to any gene: 5. CDR3 nucleotides: TGCGCCAGCAGCTACCTAGCGGGAGGAGGCGAGCAGTACTTC. This encodes CASSYLAGGGEQYF.

The chain carries TRBV9 and TRBJ2-3; TRBD1 matches at 7 bases. This CDR3 contains 16 residues. Germline CDR1 and CDR2: SGDLS and YYNGEE. Trimming took 3 bases from V and 2 from J; bases not matched to a gene: 9. CDR3 in amino acids: CASSASKGAATDTQYF. CDR3 nucleotide sequence: TGTGCCAGCAGCGCGTCTAAGGGGGCGGCCACAGATACGCAGTATTTT.

The gene calls are TRBV27 and TRBJ2-7, with 10 bases matching TRBD2. Trimming took 3 bases from V and 2 from J; bases not matched to a gene: 10. The V gene's germline CDR1 is MNHEY and CDR2 SMNVEV (reference sequence). The CDR3 consists of 17 residues. CDR3: CASSFRKLAGTTYEQYF. The CDR3 DNA is TGTGCCAGCAGTTTTCGGAAACTAGCGGGGACAACCTACGAGCAGTACTTC.